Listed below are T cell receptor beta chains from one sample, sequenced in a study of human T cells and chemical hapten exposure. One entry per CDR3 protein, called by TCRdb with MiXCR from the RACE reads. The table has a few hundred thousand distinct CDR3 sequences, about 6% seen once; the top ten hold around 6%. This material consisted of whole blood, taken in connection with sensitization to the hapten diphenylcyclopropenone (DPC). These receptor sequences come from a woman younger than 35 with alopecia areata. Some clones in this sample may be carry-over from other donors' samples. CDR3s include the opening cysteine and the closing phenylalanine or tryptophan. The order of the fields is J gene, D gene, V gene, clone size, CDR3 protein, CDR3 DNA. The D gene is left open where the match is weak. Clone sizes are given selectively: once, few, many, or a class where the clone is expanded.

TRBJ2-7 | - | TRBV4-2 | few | CASSQETSYEQYF | TGTGCCAGCAGCCAAGAGACTAGCTACGAGCAGTACTTC
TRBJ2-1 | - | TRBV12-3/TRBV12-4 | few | CASSLWRRGGLYNEQFF | TGTGCCAGCAGTTTATGGCGGCGGGGCGGACTCTACAATGAGCAGTTCTTC
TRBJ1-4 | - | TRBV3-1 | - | CASSPGGRVEKLFF | TGTGCCAGCAGCCCCGGGGGGCGCGTTGAAAAACTGTTTTTT
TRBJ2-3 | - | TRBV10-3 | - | CAISEGLRDTQYF | TGTGCCATCAGTGAAGGCCTTAGAGATACGCAGTATTTT
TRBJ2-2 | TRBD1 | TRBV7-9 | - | CASSYGTGKHAGELFF | TGTGCCAGCAGCTACGGGACAGGGAAACACGCCGGGGAGCTGTTTTTT
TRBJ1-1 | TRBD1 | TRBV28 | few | CASSRADRGGTEAFF | TGTGCCAGCAGCAGAGCGGACAGGGGAGGCACTGAAGCTTTCTTT
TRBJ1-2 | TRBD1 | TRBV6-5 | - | CASRASPGQVNYGYTF | TGTGCCAGCAGAGCTAGTCCGGGACAGGTTAACTATGGCTACACCTTC
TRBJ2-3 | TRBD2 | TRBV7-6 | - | CASRQLAGPSTDTQYF | TGTGCCAGCAGACAATTAGCGGGGCCTAGCACAGATACGCAGTATTTT
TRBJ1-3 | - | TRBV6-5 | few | CASSYSGRSGNTIYF | TGTGCCAGCAGTTACTCGGGGCGCTCTGGAAACACCATATATTTT
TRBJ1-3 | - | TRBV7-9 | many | CASTPRQDSGNTIYF | TGTGCCAGCACCCCCAGGCAGGACTCTGGAAACACCATATATTTT
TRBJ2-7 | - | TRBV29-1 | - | CSVAFDYIYEQYF | TGCAGCGTTGCATTCGATTATATCTACGAGCAGTACTTC
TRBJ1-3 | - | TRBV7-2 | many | CASSLGGQGNTIYF | TGTGCCAGCAGCTTAGGCGGGCAAGGAAACACCATATATTTT
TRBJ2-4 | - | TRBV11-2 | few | CASSSSGLKKNIQYF | -
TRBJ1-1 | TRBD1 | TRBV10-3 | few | CAISRDSWDTEAFF | TGTGCCATCAGTCGGGACAGTTGGGACACTGAAGCTTTCTTT
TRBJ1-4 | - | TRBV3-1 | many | CASSQGGEKLFF | TGTGCCAGCAGCCAAGGTGGTGAAAAACTGTTTTTT
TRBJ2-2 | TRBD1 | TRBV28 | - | CASSLGTTGGTGELFF | TGTGCCAGCAGTTTAGGAACTACAGGGGGCACCGGGGAGCTGTTTTTT
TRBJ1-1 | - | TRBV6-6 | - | CASSYRVGGKNTEAFF | TGTGCCAGCAGTTATAGGGTAGGGGGTAAGAACACTGAAGCTTTCTTT
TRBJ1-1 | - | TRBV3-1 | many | CASSAAGNTEAFF | TGTGCCAGCAGCGCAGCAGGGAACACTGAAGCTTTCTTT
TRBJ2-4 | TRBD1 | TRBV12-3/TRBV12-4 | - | CASSLGQGLGKNIQYF | TGTGCCAGCAGTCTGGGACAGGGGCTAGGCAAAAACATTCAGTACTTC
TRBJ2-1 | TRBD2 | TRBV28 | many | CASSPRTSGADVFRNEQFF | TGTGCCAGCAGTCCCCGGACTAGCGGGGCTGATGTTTTTAGGAATGAGCAGTTCTTC
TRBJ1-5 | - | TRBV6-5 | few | CASSYTPKRPQHF | TGTGCCAGCAGTTACACCCCGAAAAGGCCCCAGCATTTT
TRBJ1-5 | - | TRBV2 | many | CASSEALGSNQPQHF | TGTGCCAGCAGTGAAGCGCTGGGGAGCAATCAGCCCCAGCATTTT
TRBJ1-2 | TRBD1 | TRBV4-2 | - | CASSQEGTTGADTLYGYTF | TGTGCCAGCAGCCAAGAAGGAACGACAGGGGCGGACACCTTATATGGCTACACCTTC
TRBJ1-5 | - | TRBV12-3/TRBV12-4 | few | CASSNISEDQPQHF | TGTGCCAGCAGTAATATATCGGAGGATCAGCCCCAGCATTTT
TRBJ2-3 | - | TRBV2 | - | CASSKDSLTNTQYF | TGTGCCAGCAGTAAGGACAGCCTTACGAATACGCAGTATTTT
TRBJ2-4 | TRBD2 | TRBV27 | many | CASSLYLAGLAIQYF | TGTGCCAGCAGTTTATATCTAGCGGGCTTGGCCATTCAGTACTTC
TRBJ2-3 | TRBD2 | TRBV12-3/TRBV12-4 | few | CASALAGLTDTQYF | TGTGCCAGCGCGCTAGCGGGGCTCACAGATACGCAGTATTTT
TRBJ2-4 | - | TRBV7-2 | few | CATEKGDKKYF | TGTGCCACCGAGAAGGGGGATAAGAAGTACTTC